These 13 T cell receptor beta chains came from one sample sequenced in a study of identical twins. Using its own MiXCR run on the 5' RACE reads, TCRdb lists one record per CDR3 protein. The profile covers about 450,000 distinct CDR3 sequences, with roughly 18% appearing a single time and roughly 12% taken by the ten largest. Sequencing used naive T cells sorted from blood. These receptors were taken from a man aged 45-65 years in good health.

The chain links TRBV25-1 to TRBJ2-5; no clear D gene. Trimming shortened V by 2 bases and J by 5 bases, and 15 bases separated the two germline ends. The CDR3 totals 15 residues. The germline V gene encodes CDR1 MGHDK and CDR2 SYGVNS. The CDR3 DNA reads TGTGCCAGCAGTGAAGGGTTAACCCCTCGTGAGACCCAGTACTTC. Amino acid sequence: CASSEGLTPRETQYF.

This chain joins TRBV29-1 and TRBJ2-3; no clear D gene. V lost 0 bases and J 1 base, leaving 8 bases between the germline ends. This CDR3 spans 14 amino acids. Germline CDR1 reads SQVTM; CDR2 reads ANQGSEA. The CDR3 nucleotides are TGCAGCGTTGAAGATTTCCAGCGCACAGATACGCAGTATTTT. This codes for CSVEDFQRTDTQYF.

The chain employs TRBV12-3 or TRBV12-4 and TRBJ2-3, with TRBD2 identical over 7 bases. The CDR3 totals 15 residues. Trimming took 3 bases from V and 2 from J; bases not matched to a gene: 5. The CDR3 nucleotides read TGTGCCAGCAGTTTTAGTAGCGGGTACACAGATACGCAGTATTTT. The encoded protein is CASSFSSGYTDTQYF.

The genes are TRBV9 and TRBJ2-1; no reliable D call. This CDR3 is built from 13 residues. Trimming pared 6 bases from V and 0 bases from J, leaving 7 bases between. Germline assignment: CDR1 SGDLS and CDR2 YYNGEE. CDR3: CASTPSSYNEQFF. The CDR3 DNA reads TGTGCCAGCACCCCGAGCTCCTACAATGAGCAGTTCTTC.

This clonotype has just one count. The chain's CDR3 is CATSDFLKGQGKQFF. The CDR3 DNA reads TGTGCCACCAGTGATTTTCTTAAGGGCCAGGGGAAGCAGTTCTTC. The chain has TRBV24-1 and TRBJ2-1; maybe TRBD1 (6 bases). Between the trimmed V and J ends, which lost 1 base and 11 bases, there was a span of 17 bases. The CDR3 runs to 15 residues. Germline V lookup: CDR1 KGHDR, CDR2 SFDVKD.

This clonotype was picked up a small number of times. V is TRBV28 and J is TRBJ2-7; 9 bases are a match to TRBD2. The ends lost 6 bases at V and 2 bases at J; junction bases unmatched: 2. CDR1 is MDHEN and CDR2 is SYDVKM in the germline V gene. The CDR3 spans 13 residues. The CDR3 loop reads CASRTSGTYEQYF. DNA of the CDR3: TGTGCCAGCAGGACTAGCGGTACCTACGAGCAGTACTTC.

This clonotype was found a few times. The rearrangement links TRBV12-3 or TRBV12-4 to TRBJ1-4; D call uncertain. V lost 3 bases and J 8 bases, leaving 13 bases between the germline ends. The CDR3 covers 14 residues. The DNA of the CDR3 is TGTGCCAGCAGTTTTAGTGGCAGGAGGGAAAAACTGTTTTTT. Protein product: CASSFSGRREKLFF.

This clonotype appeared many times. This chain links TRBV29-1 with TRBJ2-1; no definite D call. Trimming took off 3 bases at V and 3 bases at J, with 3 bases between the two ends. Germline CDR1 is SQVTM and CDR2 is ANQGSEA. CDR3 length equals 11 residues. CDR3 sequence: CSVEYYNEQFF. As DNA, the CDR3 is TGCAGCGTTGAGTACTACAATGAGCAGTTCTTC.

This clonotype was seen many times. The chain combines TRBV5-1 with TRBJ1-2, with 8 bases identical to TRBD1. V shed 4 bases, J shed 8 bases, and the junction held 13 bases outside the gene matches. Germline V lookup: CDR1 SGHRS, CDR2 YFSETQ. CDR3 size: 15 residues. The DNA for the CDR3 is TGCGCCAGCAGCAAAGGGTCGACAGGGGAAGGAGGCTACACCTTC. Protein: CASSKGSTGEGGYTF.

This clonotype was picked up a small number of times. The gene calls are TRBV5-1 and TRBJ1-6; the match to TRBD1 covers 7 bases. The CDR3 runs 16 residues. From germline, CDR1 is SGHRS and CDR2 YFSETQ. V lost 4 bases, J lost 6 bases, and 10 bases stayed unmatched. The CDR3 bases are TGCGCCAGCAGCAAAACGCCGGGACAGCTTAATTCACCCCTCCACTTT. Protein: CASSKTPGQLNSPLHF.

The CDR3 nucleotides read TGTGCCAGCAGCTTGAGCGGGAGACTTTACAATGAGCAGTTCTTC. Its protein is CASSLSGRLYNEQFF. The chain links TRBV7-6 to TRBJ2-1, with 8 bases identical to TRBD2. This CDR3 comprises 15 residues. The junction had 5 bases not matched to a gene; V was cut back by 3 bases and J by 4 bases. Germline CDR1 SGHVS, CDR2 FNYEAQ.

This clonotype was detected ten times or more. The chain employs TRBV29-1 and TRBJ1-2; D unresolved. This CDR3 contains 12 residues. V was cut by 2 bases and J by 2 bases, with 6 bases left in between. CDR1 is SQVTM and CDR2 is ANQGSEA in the germline V gene. CDR3 in amino acids: CSVEIGNYGYTF. The CDR3 DNA sequence: TGCAGCGTTGAAATAGGAAACTATGGCTACACCTTC.

The chain joins TRBV4-2 to TRBJ2-1; possibly TRBD2 for D (6 bases). The CDR3 runs 20 residues. V shed 0 bases and J shed 1 base, with 22 bases lying between them. CDR1 and CDR2 (germline): LGHNA, YNFKEQ. The DNA for the CDR3 is TGTGCCAGCAGCCAAGATGGGGGGAAAGGGTATTGGAATTCCTACAATGAGCAGTTCTTC. Translated, it gives CASSQDGGKGYWNSYNEQFF.